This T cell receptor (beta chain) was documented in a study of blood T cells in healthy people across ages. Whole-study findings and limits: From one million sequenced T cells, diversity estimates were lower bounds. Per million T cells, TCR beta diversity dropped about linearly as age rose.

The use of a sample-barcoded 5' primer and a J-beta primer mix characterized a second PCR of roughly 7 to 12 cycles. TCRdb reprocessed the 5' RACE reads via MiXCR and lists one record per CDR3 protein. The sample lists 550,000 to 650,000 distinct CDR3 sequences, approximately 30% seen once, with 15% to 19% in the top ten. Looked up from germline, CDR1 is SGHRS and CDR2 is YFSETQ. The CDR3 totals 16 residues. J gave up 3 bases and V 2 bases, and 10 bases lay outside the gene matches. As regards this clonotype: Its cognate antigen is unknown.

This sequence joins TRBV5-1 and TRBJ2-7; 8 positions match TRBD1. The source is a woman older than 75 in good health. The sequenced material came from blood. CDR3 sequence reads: CASSLHSDRGVYEQYF. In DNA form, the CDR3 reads TGCGCCAGCAGCTTACATTCAGACAGGGGAGTCTACGAGCAGTACTTC. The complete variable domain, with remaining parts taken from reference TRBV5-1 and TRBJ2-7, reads KAGVTQTPRYLIKTRGQQVTLSCSPISGHRSVSWYQQTPGQGLQFLFEYFSETQRNKGNFPGRFSGRQFSNSRSEMNVSTLELGDSALYLCASSLHSDRGVYEQYFGPGTRLTVT.